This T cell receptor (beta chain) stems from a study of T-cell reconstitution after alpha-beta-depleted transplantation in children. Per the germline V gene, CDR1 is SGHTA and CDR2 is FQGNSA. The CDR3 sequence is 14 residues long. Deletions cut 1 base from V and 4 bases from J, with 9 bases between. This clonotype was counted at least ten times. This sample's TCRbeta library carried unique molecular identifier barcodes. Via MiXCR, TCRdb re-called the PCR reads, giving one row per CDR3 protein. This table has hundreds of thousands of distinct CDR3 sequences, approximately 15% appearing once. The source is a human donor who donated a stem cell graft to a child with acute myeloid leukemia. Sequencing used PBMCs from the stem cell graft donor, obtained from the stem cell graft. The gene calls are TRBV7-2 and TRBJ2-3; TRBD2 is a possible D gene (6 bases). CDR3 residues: CASSLGDWADTQYF. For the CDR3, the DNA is TGTGCCAGCAGCTTAGGGGACTGGGCAGATACGCAGTATTTT. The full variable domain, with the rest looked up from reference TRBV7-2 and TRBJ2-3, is GAGVSQSPSNKVTEKGKDVELRCDPISGHTALYWYRQSLGQGLEFLIYFQGNSAPDKSGLPSDRFSAERTGGSVSTLTIQRTQQEDSAVYLCASSLGDWADTQYFGPGTRLTVL.